The next 24 T cell receptor beta chains were all read from a single sample in a study of graft-versus-host responses after intestinal transplantation. Profiling relied on immunoSEQ multiplex PCR, and the TCRdb table lists in-frame clones only, not all of them. Among 20,000 to 30,000 clones listed, approximately 83% were seen once. The sequences come from PBMCs, collected roughly 69 weeks after intestinal transplant. These receptors were obtained from a human patient who received an intestinal transplant, so some T cells may come from the graft donor.

The chain uses TRBV30 and TRBJ2-3, with a tentative D call TRBD2 (5 bases). V was shortened by 1 base and J by 5 bases, with 22 bases between the two germline ends. The CDR3 length is 17 residues. Looked up from germline, CDR1 is GTSNPN and CDR2 is SVGIG (reference sequence). The CDR3 DNA reads TGTGCCTGGAGTGGTACTAGGCGCTTGGGGTCCGGAGATACGCAGTATTTT. Translated: CAWSGTRRLGSGDTQYF. Supplemented by reference TRBV30 and TRBJ2-3, the full variable domain reads SQTIHQWPATLVQPVGSPLSLECTVEGTSNPNLYWYRQAAGRGLQLLFYSVGIGQISSEVPQNLSASRPQDRQFILSSKKLLLSDSGFYLCAWSGTRRLGSGDTQYFGPGTRLTVL.

The rearrangement joins TRBV13 to TRBJ2-5; D gene ambiguous. CDR1 and CDR2 from the germline V gene are PRHDT and FYEKMQ (reference sequence). The CDR3 has 11 residues. V was shortened by 3 bases and J by 7 bases, with 6 bases between the two germline ends. The CDR3 here is CASSLGGTQYF. CDR3 coding DNA: TGTGCCAGCAGCTTGGGCGGGACCCAGTACTTC.

V gene TRBV5-4 combines with J gene TRBJ2-3; 9 bases are shared with TRBD2. V lost 7 bases and J lost 4; bases outside the gene matches: 10. The CDR3 is 15 residues long. Germline V gene lookup returns CDR1 SGHNT and CDR2 YYREEE (reference sequence). The CDR3 sequence is CASYGREGLADTQYF. The CDR3 DNA sequence: TGTGCCAGCTACGGGCGGGAGGGCCTCGCAGATACGCAGTATTTT.

This clone appeared a few times. The chain combines TRBV6-5 with TRBJ2-7; TRBD1 agrees at 9 bases. Per the germline V gene, CDR1 is MNHEY and CDR2 is SVGAGI. The CDR3 contains 16 residues. V lost 4 bases and J lost 3; bases outside the gene matches: 10. The CDR3 reads CASSSRRTDRGYEQYF. The CDR3 DNA reads TGTGCCAGCAGTTCAAGGCGCACGGACAGGGGCTACGAGCAGTACTTC.

This clone occurred once. The rearrangement links TRBV11-3 to TRBJ2-5; a weak D match, TRBD1 (6 bases). Germline-derived CDR1 and CDR2 are SGHNT and YENEEA. V was clipped by 1 base and J by 3 bases, with 12 bases between them. This CDR3 contains 15 residues. CDR3 DNA: TGTGCCAGCAGCTTAGGGGGTCGACAGGAAGAGACCCAGTACTTC. It is translated as CASSLGGRQEETQYF.

The chain joins TRBV15 to TRBJ2-1; no firm D call. Looked up from germline, CDR1 is LNHNV and CDR2 is YYDKDF (reference sequence). The V and J ends lost 10 bases and 14 bases respectively, with 18 bases between them. The CDR3 has 11 residues. CDR3 sequence reads: CANQDFHYKFF. CDR3 in DNA: TGTGCCAACCAAGACTTTCATTATAAGTTCTTC.

This chain links TRBV7-9 with TRBJ2-5; D is tentatively TRBD1 or TRBD2 (5 bases each). This CDR3 has 16 amino acids. With 4 bases removed from V and 5 bases from J, the gap between germline ends came to 20 bases. Germline V gives CDR1 SEHNR, CDR2 FQNEAQ (reference sequence). CDR3 DNA: TGTGCCAGCAGCTCCGGGGACCGCCCGATTTTTGAGACCCAGTACTTC. Its protein product is CASSSGDRPIFETQYF.

The chain carries TRBV14 and TRBJ2-1; D unresolved. V gave up 4 bases and J gave up 4 bases, with 2 bases separating them. The germline gives CDR1 SGHDN, CDR2 FVKESK. This CDR3 comprises 11 residues. The CDR3 sequence is CASSRYNEQFF. CDR3 nucleotide sequence: TGTGCCAGCAGCCGATACAATGAGCAGTTCTTC.

The rearrangement joins TRBV6-6 to TRBJ1-2, with 7 bases lining up with TRBD1. J was trimmed by 3 bases and V by 6 bases; bases with no gene match: 4. This CDR3 is built from 13 residues. CDR1 is MNHNY, CDR2 SVGAGI, per germline (reference sequence). CDR3 nucleotide sequence: TGTGCCAGCAGGACACAGGGGTACTATGGCTACACCTTC. As protein: CASRTQGYYGYTF.

V is TRBV9 and J is TRBJ2-3, with TRBD2 matching 7 bases. This CDR3 is 16 amino acids long. Germline CDR1 SGDLS, CDR2 YYNGEE. The V and J ends lost 1 base and 1 base, in that order; junction bases with no gene match: 6. The CDR3 sequence is CASSVYKRGGTDTQYF. The CDR3 nucleotides read TGTGCCAGCAGCGTATACAAGCGGGGAGGCACAGATACGCAGTATTTT.

For the CDR3, the DNA is TGTGCCATCAGTGAGTACCTAGCGGGAGTGGCTGAGCAGTTCTTC. As protein: CAISEYLAGVAEQFF. The genes are TRBV10-3 and TRBJ2-1; 10 nucleotides match TRBD2. Per germline, CDR1 ENHRY and CDR2 SYGVKD. Unmatched junction bases numbered 6, after V lost 1 base and J lost 9 bases. The CDR3 extends over 15 amino acids.

The chain employs TRBV5-1 and TRBJ2-3, with 9 positions matching TRBD1. V shed 2 bases, J shed 3 bases, and the junction held 10 bases outside the gene matches. The germline CDR1 and CDR2 sequences are SGHRS and YFSETQ. The CDR3 totals 17 residues. The CDR3 loop is CASSFSSGDRVTDTQYF. DNA for the CDR3: TGCGCCAGCAGCTTTTCAAGTGGGGACAGGGTAACAGATACGCAGTATTTT.

The chain joins TRBV5-1 to TRBJ2-7; 15 bases align to TRBD2. V lost 2 bases to trimming and J lost 2 bases; unmatched junction nucleotides: 8. The germline gives CDR1 SGHRS, CDR2 YFSETQ. The CDR3 length is 18 residues. In DNA form, the CDR3 reads TGCGCCAGCAGCTTAACCGGGACTAGCGGGAGGAAAACCTACGAGCAGTACTTC. Translating it yields CASSLTGTSGRKTYEQYF. Looking up the rest from reference TRBV5-1 and TRBJ2-7 gives the full variable domain: KAGVTQTPRYLIKTRGQQVTLSCSPISGHRSVSWYQQTPGQGLQFLFEYFSETQRNKGNFPGRFSGRQFSNSRSEMNVSTLELGDSALYLCASSLTGTSGRKTYEQYFGPGTRLTVT.

V usage is TRBV9 and J usage is TRBJ2-3; D gene uncertain. V lost 4 bases and J 0 bases, leaving 12 bases between the germline ends. Germline V CDR1 and CDR2: SGDLS, YYNGEE. The CDR3 length is 15 residues. The CDR3 loop is CASSTGSISTDTQYF. In DNA form, the CDR3 reads TGTGCCAGCAGCACCGGGTCCATTAGCACAGATACGCAGTATTTT.

This clone is judged medium-sized (0.01 to 0.1%). V usage is TRBV6-4 and J usage is TRBJ2-1; 12 bases map to TRBD2. This CDR3 has 14 residues. The J segment lost 7 bases and the V segment lost 2 bases, leaving 0 bases of the junction unmatched. The germline CDR1 and CDR2 sequences are MRHNA and SNTAGT. CDR3 loop: CASSDGTSGNEQFF. CDR3 bases: TGTGCCAGCAGTGACGGGACTAGCGGGAATGAGCAGTTCTTC.

The V and J genes are TRBV18 and TRBJ2-7; unclear D gene. This CDR3 spans 12 amino acids. Per the germline V gene, CDR1 is KGHSH and CDR2 is LQKENI. V lost 1 base, J lost 6 bases, and 7 bases lay in between. CDR3 bases: TGTGCCAGCTCACCACGTTCAGGCGAGCAGTACTTC. As protein: CASSPRSGEQYF.

The chain employs TRBV19 and TRBJ1-6, with TRBD1 as a possible D gene (5 bases). V lost 10 bases and J 0 bases, leaving 22 bases between the germline ends. Germline V gene sequence: CDR1 LNHDA, CDR2 SQIVND (reference sequence). This CDR3 contains 18 residues. CDR3 in DNA: TGTGCCACGTCCGAATCGGGACCGTCGAGCTCCTATAATTCACCCCTCCACTTT. Residues: CATSESGPSSSYNSPLHF. Full variable domain (missing parts from reference TRBV19 and TRBJ1-6): DGGITQSPKYLFRKEGQNVTLSCEQNLNHDAMYWYRQDPGQGLRLIYYSQIVNDFQKGDIAEGYSVSREKKESFPLTVTSAQKNPTAFYLCATSESGPSSSYNSPLHFGNGTRLTVT.

V and J are TRBV27 and TRBJ1-3; a weak D match, TRBD1 (5 bases). This CDR3 contains 16 residues. The V gene's germline CDR1 is MNHEY and CDR2 SMNVEV (reference sequence). Trimming left V 2 bases short and J 4 bases short, with 15 bases between. The CDR3 DNA reads TGTGCCAGCAGTTTAAGGGACCCAAAACGGGGAAACACCATATATTTT. Its translation is CASSLRDPKRGNTIYF.

This chain uses TRBV11-3 with TRBJ2-3, with 7 positions matching TRBD1. After removal of 5 bases from V and 2 bases from J, the junction contained 7 bases not matched to a gene. Germline V lookup: CDR1 SGHNT, CDR2 YENEEA. The CDR3 extends over 15 amino acids. CDR3 sequence reads: CASSTGQLLTDTQYF. The CDR3 bases are TGTGCCAGCAGCACGGGACAGCTTCTCACAGATACGCAGTATTTT.

V and J are TRBV6-6 and TRBJ1-2; TRBD1 agrees at 11 bases. The CDR3 spans 14 residues. Trimming cost V 5 bases and J 2 bases; bases outside gene matches: 1. Germline CDR1 reads MNHNY; CDR2 reads SVGAGI (reference sequence). CDR3 nucleotides: TGTGCCAGCAGTAGGACAGGGGGCAACTATGGCTACACCTTC. This sequence encodes CASSRTGGNYGYTF.

This chain uses TRBV2 with TRBJ2-1, with 14 bases lining up with TRBD2. The CDR3 is made up of 16 amino acids. V dropped 6 bases and J dropped 6; count of bases not matched to a gene: 7. Germline V gene lookup returns CDR1 SNHLY and CDR2 FYNNEI. The CDR3 reads CASRPTGTSGGNEQFF. The CDR3 nucleotides are TGTGCCAGCAGACCGACCGGGACTAGCGGGGGCAATGAGCAGTTCTTC.

This chain connects TRBV5-1 to TRBJ2-7, with D unclear. CDR3 length: 13 amino acids. Germline lookup yields CDR1 SGHRS and CDR2 YFSETQ. V gave up 1 base and J gave up 5 bases, with 10 bases separating them. The CDR3, as DNA: TGCGCCAGCAGCTTGTCACGGGTCAACGAGCAGTACTTC. Translation gives CASSLSRVNEQYF.

The chain links TRBV27 to TRBJ2-2; 8 positions match TRBD2. Unmatched junction bases numbered 9, after V lost 1 base and J lost 5 bases. CDR1 and CDR2 (germline): MNHEY, SMNVEV (reference sequence). The CDR3 extends over 17 amino acids. The CDR3 sequence: CASSLLAGIRVTGELFF. CDR3 bases: TGTGCCAGCAGTTTATTAGCGGGAATCCGTGTAACCGGGGAGCTGTTTTTT.

This clone appeared once. The chain couples TRBV9 to TRBJ2-2; D is undetermined. The CDR3 is made up of 16 amino acids. Germline lookup yields CDR1 SGDLS and CDR2 YYNGEE. Trimming removed 0 bases from V and 4 bases from J, with 13 bases in between. The CDR3 DNA sequence: TGTGCCAGCAGCGTAGTATTGGGCTCCCCCACCGGGGAGCTGTTTTTT. This translates into CASSVVLGSPTGELFF.